Listed below are T cell receptor beta chains from one sample, sequenced in a study of T cell responses to AZD1222 COVID-19 vaccine. Sequencing was performed with immunoSEQ multiplex PCR; in TCRdb, only in-frame clones are kept and a portion is missing. The sample yields around 83,000 clones, 90% seen once. The sample here was peripheral blood, taken 28 days after the second AZD1222 dose. Receptors originate from an adult who received the AZD1222 COVID-19 vaccine. Each CDR3 is given with its conserved first and last residue. D genes are given only for firm matches.

d_gene: TRBD1; v_gene: TRBV5-1; j_gene: TRBJ1-1; CDR3aa: CASSPGQTSTEAFF
d_gene: TRBD2; v_gene: TRBV13; j_gene: TRBJ2-1; CDR3aa: CASSTRLAGGRDYNEQFF
d_gene: NA; v_gene: TRBV7-9; j_gene: TRBJ1-4; CDR3aa: CASSPPRVNNEKLFF
d_gene: NA; v_gene: TRBV5-4; j_gene: TRBJ2-5; CDR3aa: CASSRATGVLQETQYF
d_gene: TRBD1; v_gene: TRBV30; j_gene: TRBJ1-5; CDR3aa: CACGQGNQPQHF
d_gene: NA; v_gene: TRBV7-2; j_gene: TRBJ1-5; CDR3aa: CASSLAHQPQHF
d_gene: NA; v_gene: TRBV30; j_gene: TRBJ1-2; CDR3aa: CAWSRPGTENYGYTF
d_gene: NA; v_gene: TRBV6-4; j_gene: TRBJ2-2; CDR3aa: CASSDDYTGELFF
d_gene: TRBD1; v_gene: TRBV3-1/TRBV3-2; j_gene: TRBJ1-4; CDR3aa: CASNNRGGTGEKLFF
d_gene: NA; v_gene: TRBV7-2; j_gene: TRBJ1-6; CDR3aa: CASSQTRGVNSPLHF
d_gene: NA; v_gene: TRBV7-2; j_gene: TRBJ2-3; CDR3aa: CASSMWPTSTDTQYF
d_gene: TRBD1; v_gene: TRBV5-1; j_gene: TRBJ1-1; CDR3aa: CASSAHFRDSSSETEAFF
d_gene: NA; v_gene: TRBV6-6; j_gene: TRBJ1-1; CDR3aa: CASSRGVSNTEAFF
d_gene: NA; v_gene: TRBV6-2/TRBV6-3; j_gene: TRBJ1-1; CDR3aa: CASSYYRALTEAFF
d_gene: NA; v_gene: TRBV6-1; j_gene: TRBJ2-3; CDR3aa: CASSARSQGKRDTQYF
d_gene: NA; v_gene: TRBV30; j_gene: TRBJ2-3; CDR3aa: CAWSPRGFRTDTQYF
d_gene: NA; v_gene: TRBV28; j_gene: TRBJ1-2; CDR3aa: CASSLKYYGYTF
d_gene: NA; v_gene: TRBV19; j_gene: TRBJ1-2; CDR3aa: CASSTSGLNYTF
d_gene: TRBD1; v_gene: TRBV10-3; j_gene: TRBJ1-1; CDR3aa: CAISELDRGRTEAFF
d_gene: TRBD2; v_gene: TRBV4-3; j_gene: TRBJ2-5; CDR3aa: CASSQDPPGLAGEETQYF
d_gene: NA; v_gene: TRBV11-3; j_gene: TRBJ2-7; CDR3aa: CASSLGQFYDEQYF
d_gene: NA; v_gene: TRBV4-1; j_gene: TRBJ2-4; CDR3aa: CASSQPTQGAKNIQYF
d_gene: TRBD1; v_gene: TRBV19; j_gene: TRBJ1-1; CDR3aa: CASSRQGEAFF
d_gene: NA; v_gene: TRBV20-1; j_gene: TRBJ1-6; CDR3aa: CSARRDTTTAF
d_gene: NA; v_gene: TRBV2; j_gene: TRBJ1-1; CDR3aa: CASTQLNTEAFF
d_gene: NA; v_gene: TRBV5-1; j_gene: TRBJ2-1; CDR3aa: CASSFGEGLNEQFF
d_gene: TRBD1; v_gene: TRBV28; j_gene: TRBJ1-5; CDR3aa: CASREDRVKQPQHF
d_gene: TRBD1; v_gene: TRBV7-2; j_gene: TRBJ1-2; CDR3aa: CASSLESTGVTGGYTF
d_gene: NA; v_gene: TRBV5-1; j_gene: TRBJ2-1; CDR3aa: CASRVFPSSYNEQFF
d_gene: NA; v_gene: TRBV19; j_gene: TRBJ1-3; CDR3aa: CATYPRQKNSGNTIYF
d_gene: NA; v_gene: TRBV7-9; j_gene: TRBJ2-5; CDR3aa: CASSFSHQETQYF
d_gene: NA; v_gene: TRBV12-3/TRBV12-4; j_gene: TRBJ1-2; CDR3aa: CASGDPGTYGYTF
d_gene: TRBD1; v_gene: TRBV19; j_gene: TRBJ1-1; CDR3aa: CASSIYRGTEAFF
d_gene: TRBD1; v_gene: TRBV6-5; j_gene: TRBJ1-3; CDR3aa: CASDRAGTIYF
d_gene: TRBD1; v_gene: TRBV6-1; j_gene: TRBJ1-2; CDR3aa: CASSEGQPNYGYTF
d_gene: NA; v_gene: TRBV21-1; j_gene: TRBJ2-7; CDR3aa: CASSSPRAKGEQYF
d_gene: TRBD1; v_gene: TRBV11-2; j_gene: TRBJ1-5; CDR3aa: CASSYGTGGAGNQPQHF
d_gene: TRBD1; v_gene: TRBV18; j_gene: TRBJ1-6; CDR3aa: CASSREQGEGNSPLHF
d_gene: TRBD1; v_gene: TRBV19; j_gene: TRBJ1-2; CDR3aa: CASSQQGEEGYTF
d_gene: TRBD1; v_gene: TRBV4-2; j_gene: TRBJ1-4; CDR3aa: CASSQGKGGLATNEKLFF
d_gene: NA; v_gene: TRBV19; j_gene: TRBJ1-1; CDR3aa: CASSITRNTEAFF
d_gene: NA; v_gene: TRBV9; j_gene: TRBJ1-5; CDR3aa: CASSSNPGQPQHF
d_gene: NA; v_gene: TRBV6-5; j_gene: TRBJ2-7; CDR3aa: CASKLQAGVNYEQYF
d_gene: NA; v_gene: TRBV9; j_gene: TRBJ1-6; CDR3aa: CASSVRGDWDSPLHF
d_gene: NA; v_gene: TRBV10-2; j_gene: TRBJ2-6; CDR3aa: CASSESNVGRVNSGANVLTF
d_gene: TRBD2; v_gene: TRBV6-5; j_gene: TRBJ2-3; CDR3aa: CASSSTRGGPRDTQYF
d_gene: NA; v_gene: TRBV28; j_gene: TRBJ1-6; CDR3aa: CAGQPGTGTSYNSPLHF
d_gene: NA; v_gene: TRBV30; j_gene: TRBJ2-2; CDR3aa: CAWSVGQYTGELFF
d_gene: NA; v_gene: TRBV7-9; j_gene: TRBJ2-7; CDR3aa: CASSLVAGGGSYEQYF